These T cell receptor beta chains were read from a single sample in a study of T cell responses to AZD1222 COVID-19 vaccine. The table came from immunoSEQ multiplex PCR; TCRdb's copy has only in-frame clones and leaves some out. The repertoire holds fewer than 100,000 clones, with approximately 90% as singletons. The material sequenced was peripheral blood, taken on day 0 of AZD1222 vaccination. The receptors stem from an adult in good health. CDR3s include the opening cysteine and the closing phenylalanine or tryptophan. The D gene is left open where the match is weak. Size values are once, few and many counts, or a class for expanded clones, and some rows have none.

v_gene,j_gene,d_gene,abundance,CDR3nt,CDR3aa
TRBV24-1,TRBJ1-1,-,-,TGTGCCACCAGGCAGGGTGATGAAGCTTTCTTT,CATRQGDEAFF
TRBV19,TRBJ1-1,TRBD1,-,TGTGCCAGTAGAAAAGACAGGGCGAACACTGAAGCTTTCTTT,CASRKDRANTEAFF
TRBV6-5,TRBJ1-5,TRBD1,-,TGTGCCAGCAGTTTGGACAGGGCGAGCAATCAGCCCCAGCATTTT,CASSLDRASNQPQHF
TRBV6-5,TRBJ2-7,-,-,TGTGCCAGCAGTCGCGGCGAGGGAACCTACGAGCAGTACTTC,CASSRGEGTYEQYF
TRBV5-1,TRBJ2-1,-,-,TGCGCCAGCAAGCCAGCCACAAGCTCCTACAATGAGCAGTTCTTC,CASKPATSSYNEQFF
TRBV7-9,TRBJ2-5,TRBD1,-,TGTGCCAGCAGTTCCCAGGGGGCAGGAACCCAGTACTTC,CASSSQGAGTQYF
TRBV7-9,TRBJ1-4,-,once,TGTGCCAGCAGCCACCTCCGGGACACTAATGAAAAACTGTTTTTT,CASSHLRDTNEKLFF
TRBV7-9,TRBJ1-5,-,-,TGTGCCAGCAGCTTAGTTGCAGGTATAGGCAATCAGCCCCAGCATTTT,CASSLVAGIGNQPQHF
TRBV4-1,TRBJ2-7,TRBD2,few,TGCGCCAGCAGACCCACTAGCGGGGACTCCTACGAGCAGTACTTC,CASRPTSGDSYEQYF
TRBV5-1,TRBJ2-2,-,-,TGCGCCAGCAGCTTCCGCGGGGAGCTGTTTTTT,CASSFRGELFF
TRBV7-8,TRBJ2-7,-,-,TGTGCCAGCAGACTTGTTGGGCACTCCTACGAGCAGTACTTC,CASRLVGHSYEQYF
TRBV27,TRBJ2-5,TRBD2,-,TGTGCCAGCAGTTTACTGGGGAGGGAAGAGACCCAGTACTTC,CASSLLGREETQYF
TRBV30,TRBJ2-1,TRBD1,-,TGTGCCTGGAGTGTAGGGACAGCCTTTTCCTACAATGAGCAGTTCTTC,CAWSVGTAFSYNEQFF
TRBV27,TRBJ1-6,-,once,TGTGCCAGCAGTTTCGGGAACTATTCACCCCTCCACTTT,CASSFGNYSPLHF
TRBV2,TRBJ1-1,-,-,TGTGCCAGCAGTCCTTTCGAATCGGGGACCGGCACTGAAGCTTTCTTT,CASSPFESGTGTEAFF
TRBV19,TRBJ2-3,TRBD1,-,TGTGCCAGTAGTCGAGGGGGCATCAATACGCAGTATTTT,CASSRGGINTQYF
TRBV14,TRBJ2-1,-,-,TGTGCCAGCAGCCCCAGGGGGCCGACCGGCGGGGGTAATGAGCAGTTCTTC,CASSPRGPTGGGNEQFF
TRBV7-9,TRBJ2-3,-,-,TGTGCCAGCAGCGGCAGGGGGGCAGATACGCAGTATTTT,CASSGRGADTQYF
TRBV27,TRBJ1-2,-,-,TGTGCCAGCAGTTCGACAGTTTTGTATGGCTACACCTTC,CASSSTVLYGYTF
TRBV19,TRBJ1-5,TRBD1,-,TGTGCCAGTAGTACGACAGGGAGCAATCAGCCCCAGCATTTT,CASSTTGSNQPQHF
TRBV28,TRBJ1-1,TRBD1,-,TGTGCCAGCAGGACAGGGGGCACTGAAGCTTTCTTT,CASRTGGTEAFF
TRBV27,TRBJ2-3,-,-,TGTGCCAGCAGCGGAGTCGTCCTCGGCACAGATACGCAGTATTTT,CASSGVVLGTDTQYF
TRBV7-9,TRBJ1-5,-,-,TGTGCCAGCAGCTTAGGGACATATAGCAATCAGCCCCAGCATTTT,CASSLGTYSNQPQHF
TRBV15,TRBJ2-1,-,once,TGTGCCACCAGCAGAGAGGTGACAGGAGTATCCAATGAGCAGTTCTTC,CATSREVTGVSNEQFF
TRBV7-3,TRBJ2-3,-,-,TGTGCCAGCAGCTTAAATGGCGGGGCTATCCGGGGGACAGATACGCAGTATTTT,CASSLNGGAIRGTDTQYF
TRBV5-4,TRBJ1-2,TRBD1,-,TGTGCCAGCAGCTGGGCGGGACAGAGACTTGGAGGCTACACCTTC,CASSWAGQRLGGYTF
TRBV4-3,TRBJ2-1,-,-,TGCGCCAGCAGCCAAGGTAGGAGGAACAATGAGCAGTTCTTC,CASSQGRRNNEQFF
TRBV4-1,TRBJ2-7,-,-,TGCGCCAGCAGCCAAACCCCCCAAGGGCGTTTTGAGCAGTACTTC,CASSQTPQGRFEQYF
TRBV2,TRBJ2-2,TRBD2,-,TGTGCCAGCAGTGAAAGGACTAGCTTTACCGGGGAGCTGTTTTTT,CASSERTSFTGELFF
TRBV30,TRBJ1-2,-,-,TGTGCCTGGAGTGTAGGTGGCTATGGCTACACCTTC,CAWSVGGYGYTF
TRBV27,TRBJ1-2,-,-,TGTGCCAGCGGGGTGGTTAACTATGGCTACACCTTC,CASGVVNYGYTF
TRBV29-1,TRBJ2-3,TRBD2,once,TGCAGCGTTGAGCGGACTAGCGGGAGCGCAGATACGCAGTATTTT,CSVERTSGSADTQYF
TRBV28,TRBJ2-1,-,-,TGTGCCAGCAGGCTAGATGGGCTCTACAATGAGCAGTTCTTC,CASRLDGLYNEQFF
TRBV7-3,TRBJ2-5,TRBD1,-,TGTGCCAGCAGCTTAATGGGACAGGGTGCAGAGACCCAGTACTTC,CASSLMGQGAETQYF
TRBV5-1,TRBJ2-2,-,-,TGCGCCAGCAGCTACCGGGACGGGGACACCGGGGAGCTGTTTTTT,CASSYRDGDTGELFF
TRBV3-1/TRBV3-2,TRBJ2-1,-,-,TGTGCCAGCAGCCAAACCGGACTGGATCAAGGGCAGTTCTTC,CASSQTGLDQGQFF
TRBV9,TRBJ2-7,-,once,TGTGCCAGCAGCACTGGACTATTCTACGAGCAGTACTTC,CASSTGLFYEQYF
TRBV2,TRBJ1-6,-,-,TGTGCCAGCAGTGGTCTCCCGGGAAATTCACCCCTCCACTTT,CASSGLPGNSPLHF
TRBV4-1,TRBJ1-5,-,-,TGCGCCAGCAGCTATGACCGGGACCGCTATCAGCCCCAGCATTTT,CASSYDRDRYQPQHF